These 2 T cell receptor beta chains originate from one sample sequenced in a study of beta chain features in type 1 diabetes. The entirety of the isolated RNA underwent reverse transcription, so expressed TCRB transcripts were sequenced. This table comes from immunoSEQ multiplex PCR, and its TCRdb copy is limited to in-frame clones, with some not included. The table includes hundreds of thousands of clones, about an eighth detected once. Material: naive CD4+ T cells from blood. The receptors shown here come from a woman aged 18-30 years in good health.

This chain uses TRBV7-3 with TRBJ1-5, with 7 bases that match TRBD1. The CDR3 runs to 15 residues. The V gene end was trimmed by 0 bases and the J gene end by 2 bases; junction bases not matched to a gene: 1. Germline V gene data show CDR1 as SGHTA and CDR2 as FQGTGA. This CDR3 is CASSLTGGGNQPQHF. The CDR3 coding sequence is TGTGCCAGCAGCTTAACAGGGGGCGGCAATCAGCCCCAGCATTTT. The full variable domain, rest sourced from reference TRBV7-3 and TRBJ1-5, is GAGVSQTPSNKVTEKGKYVELRCDPISGHTALYWYRQSLGQGPEFLIYFQGTGAADDSGLPNDRFFAVRPEGSVSTLKIQRTERGDSAVYLCASSLTGGGNQPQHFGDGTRLSIL.

V and J are TRBV21-1 and TRBJ2-3; the DNA was not used to check the table's D call, TRBD1. TRBV21-1 represents a pseudogene. The CDR3 consists of 15 residues. CDR3: CASISLARPQDTQYF. CDR3 nucleotides: TGTGCCAGCATCTCCCTCGCCCGTCCCCAGGATACGCAGTATTTT.